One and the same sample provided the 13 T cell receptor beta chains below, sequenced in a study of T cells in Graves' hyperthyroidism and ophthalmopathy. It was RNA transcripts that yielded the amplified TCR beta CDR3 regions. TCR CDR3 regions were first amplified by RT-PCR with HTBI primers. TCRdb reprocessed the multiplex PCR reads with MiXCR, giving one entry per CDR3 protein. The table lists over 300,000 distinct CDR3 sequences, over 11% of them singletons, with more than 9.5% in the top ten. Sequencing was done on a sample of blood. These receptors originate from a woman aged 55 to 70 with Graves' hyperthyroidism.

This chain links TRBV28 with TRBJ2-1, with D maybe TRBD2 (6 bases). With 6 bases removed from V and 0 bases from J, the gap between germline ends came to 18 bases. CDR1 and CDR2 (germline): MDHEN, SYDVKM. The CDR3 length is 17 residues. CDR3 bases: TGTGCCAGCAGCTCCCCGGTCGGGAGTGGCTCCTACAATGAGCAGTTCTTC. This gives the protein CASSSPVGSGSYNEQFF.

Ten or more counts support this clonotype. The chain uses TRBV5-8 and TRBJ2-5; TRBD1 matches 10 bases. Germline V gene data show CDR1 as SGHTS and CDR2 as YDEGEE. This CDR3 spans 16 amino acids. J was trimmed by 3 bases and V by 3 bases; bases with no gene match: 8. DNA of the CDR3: TGTGCCAGCAGCTCCGGGACAGGGGTGGTAAAAGAGACCCAGTACTTC. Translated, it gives CASSSGTGVVKETQYF.

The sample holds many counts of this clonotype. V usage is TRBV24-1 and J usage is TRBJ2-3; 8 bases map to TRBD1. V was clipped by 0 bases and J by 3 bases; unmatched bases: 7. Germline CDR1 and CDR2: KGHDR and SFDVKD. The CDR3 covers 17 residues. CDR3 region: CATSDLGQGFGTDTQYF. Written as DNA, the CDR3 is TGTGCCACCAGTGATTTGGGACAGGGTTTCGGGACAGATACGCAGTATTTT.

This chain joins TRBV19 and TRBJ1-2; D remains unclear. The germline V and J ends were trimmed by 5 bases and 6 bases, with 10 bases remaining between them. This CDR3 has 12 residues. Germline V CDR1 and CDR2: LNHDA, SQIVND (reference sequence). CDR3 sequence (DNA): TGTGCCAGTAGTGTAGGAGGGAATGGCTACACCTTC. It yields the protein CASSVGGNGYTF.

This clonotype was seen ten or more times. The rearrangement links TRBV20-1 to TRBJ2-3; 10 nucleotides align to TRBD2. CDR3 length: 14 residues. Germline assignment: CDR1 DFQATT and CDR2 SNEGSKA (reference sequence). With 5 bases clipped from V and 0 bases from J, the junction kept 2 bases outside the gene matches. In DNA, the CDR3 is TGCAGTGCTTTGACTAGCGGGAGCACAGATACGCAGTATTTT. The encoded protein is CSALTSGSTDTQYF.

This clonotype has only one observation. The CDR3 sequence: CASSKPTGRDNSYEQYF. CDR3 DNA sequence: TGCGCCAGCAGCAAACCCACGGGTCGGGACAATTCCTACGAGCAGTACTTC. The chain joins TRBV5-1 to TRBJ2-7, with D possibly TRBD1 on 6 matching bases. Per germline, CDR1 SGHRS and CDR2 YFSETQ. This CDR3 is built from 17 residues. With 4 bases removed from V and 1 base from J, the gap between germline ends came to 21 bases.

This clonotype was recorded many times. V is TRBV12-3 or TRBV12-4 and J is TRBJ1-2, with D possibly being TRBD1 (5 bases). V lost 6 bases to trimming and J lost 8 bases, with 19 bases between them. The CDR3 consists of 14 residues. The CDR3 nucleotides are TGTGCCAGCAGACCGGGCGAGGGGTTTGAAGGCTACACCTTC. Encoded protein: CASRPGEGFEGYTF.

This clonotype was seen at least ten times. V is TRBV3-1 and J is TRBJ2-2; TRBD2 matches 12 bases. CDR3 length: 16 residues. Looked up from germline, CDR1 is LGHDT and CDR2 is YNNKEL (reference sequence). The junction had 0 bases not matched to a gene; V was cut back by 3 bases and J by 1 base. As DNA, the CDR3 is TGTGCCAGCAGCCAGGGACTAGCGGGGAACACCGGGGAGCTGTTTTTT. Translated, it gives CASSQGLAGNTGELFF.

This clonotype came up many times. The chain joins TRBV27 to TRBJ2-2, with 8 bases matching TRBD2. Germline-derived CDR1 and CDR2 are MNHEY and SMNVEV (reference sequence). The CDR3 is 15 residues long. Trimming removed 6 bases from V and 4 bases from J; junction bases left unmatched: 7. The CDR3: CASRGRSGVTGELFF. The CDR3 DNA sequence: TGTGCCAGCAGGGGGCGTAGCGGGGTCACCGGGGAGCTGTTTTTT.

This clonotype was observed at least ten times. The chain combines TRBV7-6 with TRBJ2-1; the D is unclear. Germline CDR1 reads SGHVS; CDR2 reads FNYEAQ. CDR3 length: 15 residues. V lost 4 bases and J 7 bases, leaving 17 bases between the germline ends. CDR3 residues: CASSSQFGSINEQFF. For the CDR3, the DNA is TGTGCCAGCAGCTCCCAATTCGGCTCGATTAATGAGCAGTTCTTC.

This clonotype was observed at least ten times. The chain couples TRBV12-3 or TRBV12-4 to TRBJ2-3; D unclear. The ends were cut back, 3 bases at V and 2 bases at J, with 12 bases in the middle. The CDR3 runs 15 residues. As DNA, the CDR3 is TGTGCCAGCAGTTTCGGGTACAGCTACACAGATACGCAGTATTTT. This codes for CASSFGYSYTDTQYF.

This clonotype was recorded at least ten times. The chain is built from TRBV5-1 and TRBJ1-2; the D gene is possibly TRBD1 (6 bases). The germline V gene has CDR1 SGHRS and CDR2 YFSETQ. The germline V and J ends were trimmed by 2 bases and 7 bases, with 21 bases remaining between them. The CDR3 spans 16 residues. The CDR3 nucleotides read TGCGCCAGCAGCTTCAGGCTCGGGGGCTTCGGGGCTGGCTACACCTTC. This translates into CASSFRLGGFGAGYTF.

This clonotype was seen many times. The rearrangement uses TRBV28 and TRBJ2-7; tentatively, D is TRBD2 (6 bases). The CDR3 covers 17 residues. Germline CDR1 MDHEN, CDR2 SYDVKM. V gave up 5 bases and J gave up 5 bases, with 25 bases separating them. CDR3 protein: CASSPPIAALIPHEQYF. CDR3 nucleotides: TGTGCCAGCAGTCCCCCGATAGCGGCCTTAATCCCCCACGAGCAGTACTTC.